The source of this T cell receptor beta chain is a study of shared clonotypes between healthy human individuals (dated by TCRdb to the early 2020s). In terms of the full investigation: The cohort comprised a couple of women and three men aged 18 to 49 years. Per donor, three plates each were used for CD4 naive and CD4 memory, two for CD8 naive, and one for CD8 memory. To estimate repertoire size and how much clonotype sharing occurs between individuals, the study deeply sequenced the blood TCR repertoires of several healthy adults. Libraries were prepared and TCR repertoires were sequenced by different laboratories using diverse techniques, in order to increase sequencing depth and limit assay-specific biases. Each donor's leukapheresis produced roughly between about 0.9 and 9.5 billion PBMCs. Study-wide conclusions, independent of this receptor: Pairwise subsampling led to the expectation that sequencing depth would affect the degree of clonotype sharing among donors. Larger estimated clonotype richness was generally found for naive subsets than for memory subsets. Clonotypes shared by all four sorted-subset donors showed higher generation probabilities than non-shared clonotypes. Rarefaction of sorted-subset datasets indicated incomplete sequencing despite the large sequencing depth. About 5% of naive CD4, 3.5% of naive CD8, roughly 2.4% of memory CD4, and over 0.35% of memory CD8 clonotypes were shared across a few donors. Because the study included a small number of donors, the genetic and exposure-history diversity represented was limited. Sampling was restricted to blood, and TCR repertoires in tissue are likely to differ from TCR repertoires in blood.

Note on this clone: Its antigen remains unidentified. No base quality values were provided; no much bigger clone lies one nucleotide off.

CD8 naive samples were obtained by positive selection for CCR7 among CD45RO-negative cells, yielding a CD45RA+CCR7+ population from which TemRA cells were excluded. The donors were healthy, HIV-negative adults who had no recently reported acute infections or vaccinations. All donors were Caucasian adults living in Nashville, Tennessee, USA. After blood collection by leukapheresis, PBMCs were isolated using Ficoll-Histopaque density gradient centrifugation and then cryopreserved in the vapor phase of liquid nitrogen. Analytical flow cytometry was used to check the purity and quantity of each magnetically sorted T cell population. Genomic DNA was isolated from every sorted fraction and measured by UV absorbance on a Nanodrop 2000c. Using the deep immunoSEQ assay, multiplex PCR amplified TCR CDR3 regions from genomic DNA. For each cell subset, the extracted genomic DNA was distributed evenly across all wells of several immunoSEQ 96-well plates, and each plate served as one replicate. For sorted subsets, around 200 ng genomic DNA, equal to 30,000 or so T cell genomes, was loaded into each replicate PCR. Purified libraries were measured with a Qubit 3.0 fluorometer, size-checked on a Bioanalyzer 2100, and measured again with the KAPA Library Quantification kit. A separate single-read 150-cycle Illumina NextSeq 550 flow cell was used to sequence each immunoSEQ 96-well plate. On the authors' methods: The immunoSEQ output contained only junctional sequences without quality scores, so filtering could not match that applied to full-length reads. Sequences were annotated with PyIR, a Python wrapper for IgBLAST v1.9, using IMGT germline references to assign V/J genes and CDR3. Any read was removed if the V/J assignment was weak (E-value above 1e-6), the CDR3 was missing, or the read contained stop codons, out-of-frame junctions, or ambiguous translated residues. V3J clonotypes were defined as sequences sharing the same inferred V gene, J gene, and CDR3 amino acid sequence. To compute the percentage overlap between repertoires, the number of shared unique clonotypes was divided by the size of the smaller repertoire. RTK rarefaction, the Chao1 estimator, and Recon v2.1 estimates of unobserved clonotypes were used to assess repertoire richness. Generation probabilities for all TCRbeta clonotypes obtained by the gDNA method from a handful of donors were computed using OLGA. This immuneACCESS table, as held by TCRdb, lists in-frame sequences with V and J called but not all clones. Of the missing ones, under half trace to an unresolved V gene in checked studies; the others have no known cause. The D gene and trimming were derived from the DNA, and the V and J assignments and clone size from that table. The sample records approximately 590,000 clones, around 95% of which are singletons. 0.085% to 0.11% of the sample comes from the top ten.

In the germline V gene, CDR1 corresponds to MNHNS and CDR2 to SASEGT. The trim is 3 bases for V and 7 bases for J, with a gap of 7 bases between the germline ends. The CDR3 spans 12 residues, from the cysteine through the phenylalanine. Just CDR3 DNA is preserved here, 36 bases in frame from base 1. The chain joins TRBV6-1 to TRBJ1-5; the D gene is unclear. Sequenced: naive CD8+ T cells sorted from blood. In light of the paper, this sample's cell subset or site label describes: CD45RA+CCR7+. The receptor comes from a woman younger than 45 in good health. The sequenced DNA: TGTGCCAGCAGTGATCCACCCCAGCCCCAGCATTTT. Translated, this is CASSDPPQPQHF.